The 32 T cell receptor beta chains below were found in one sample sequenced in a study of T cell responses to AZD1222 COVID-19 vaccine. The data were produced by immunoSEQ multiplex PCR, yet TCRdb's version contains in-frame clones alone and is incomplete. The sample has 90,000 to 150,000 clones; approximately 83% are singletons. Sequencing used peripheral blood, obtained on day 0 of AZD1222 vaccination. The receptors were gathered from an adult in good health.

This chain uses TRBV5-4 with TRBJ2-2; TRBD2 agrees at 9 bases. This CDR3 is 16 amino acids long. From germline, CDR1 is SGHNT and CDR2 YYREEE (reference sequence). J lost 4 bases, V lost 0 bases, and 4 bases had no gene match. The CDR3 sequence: CASSLGASGVTGELFF. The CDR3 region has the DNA TGTGCCAGCAGCTTGGGGGCTAGCGGGGTCACCGGGGAGCTGTTTTTT.

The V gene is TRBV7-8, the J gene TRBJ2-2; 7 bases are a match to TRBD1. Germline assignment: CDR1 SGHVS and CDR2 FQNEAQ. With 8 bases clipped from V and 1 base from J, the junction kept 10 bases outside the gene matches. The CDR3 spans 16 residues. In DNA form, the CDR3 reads TGTGCCAGCCTCCGCCCCCGACAGGGGAACACCGGGGAGCTGTTTTTT. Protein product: CASLRPRQGNTGELFF. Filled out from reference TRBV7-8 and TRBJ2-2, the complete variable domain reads GAGVSQSPRYKVAKRGQDVALRCDPISGHVSLFWYQQALGQGPEFLTYFQNEAQLDKSGLPSDRFFAERPEGSVSTLKIQRTQQEDSAVYLCASLRPRQGNTGELFFGEGSRLTVL.

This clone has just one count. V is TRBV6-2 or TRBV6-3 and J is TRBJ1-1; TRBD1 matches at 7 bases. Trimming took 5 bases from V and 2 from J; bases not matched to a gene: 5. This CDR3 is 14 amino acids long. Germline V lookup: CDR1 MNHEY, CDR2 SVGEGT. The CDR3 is CASSDRQGNTEAFF. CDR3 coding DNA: TGTGCCAGCAGTGACCGACAGGGTAACACTGAAGCTTTCTTT.

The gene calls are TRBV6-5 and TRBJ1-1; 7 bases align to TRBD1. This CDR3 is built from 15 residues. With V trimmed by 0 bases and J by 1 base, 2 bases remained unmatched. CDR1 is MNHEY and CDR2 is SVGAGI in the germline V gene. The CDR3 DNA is TGTGCCAGCAGTTACTCGGACAGGCCGAACACTGAAGCTTTCTTT. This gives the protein CASSYSDRPNTEAFF.

The CDR3 loop reads CASSFQGQGRVYGYTF. The DNA of the CDR3 is TGTGCCAGCAGCTTCCAGGGACAGGGTAGGGTCTATGGCTACACCTTC. The chain couples TRBV7-3 to TRBJ1-2; TRBD1 agrees at 9 bases. The CDR3 runs to 16 residues. After removal of 3 bases from V and 4 bases from J, the junction contained 9 bases not matched to a gene. The germline gives CDR1 SGHTA, CDR2 FQGTGA.

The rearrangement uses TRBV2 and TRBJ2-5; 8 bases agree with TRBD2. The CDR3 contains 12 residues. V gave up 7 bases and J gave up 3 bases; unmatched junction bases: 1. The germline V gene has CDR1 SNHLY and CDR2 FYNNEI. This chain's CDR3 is CASNSGEETQYF. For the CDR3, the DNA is TGTGCCAGCAATAGCGGGGAAGAGACCCAGTACTTC.

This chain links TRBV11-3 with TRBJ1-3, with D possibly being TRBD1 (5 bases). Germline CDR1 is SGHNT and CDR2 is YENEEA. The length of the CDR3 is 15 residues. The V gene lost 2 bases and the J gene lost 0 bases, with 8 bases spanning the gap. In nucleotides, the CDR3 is TGTGCCAGCAGCTTAACGGACAACTCTGGAAACACCATATATTTT. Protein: CASSLTDNSGNTIYF.

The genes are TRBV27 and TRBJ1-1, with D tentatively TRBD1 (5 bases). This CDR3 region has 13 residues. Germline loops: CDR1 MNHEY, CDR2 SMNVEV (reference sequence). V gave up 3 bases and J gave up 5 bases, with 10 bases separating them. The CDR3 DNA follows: TGTGCCAGCAGTTTTGAGGGGCAAACTGAAGCTTTCTTT. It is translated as CASSFEGQTEAFF.

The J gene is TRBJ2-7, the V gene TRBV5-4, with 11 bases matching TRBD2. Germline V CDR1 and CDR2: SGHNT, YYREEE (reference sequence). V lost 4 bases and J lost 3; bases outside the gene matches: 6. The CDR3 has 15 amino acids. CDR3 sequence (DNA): TGTGCCAGCAGCCCCGGGACTAGCGGTATCTACGAGCAGTACTTC. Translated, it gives CASSPGTSGIYEQYF.

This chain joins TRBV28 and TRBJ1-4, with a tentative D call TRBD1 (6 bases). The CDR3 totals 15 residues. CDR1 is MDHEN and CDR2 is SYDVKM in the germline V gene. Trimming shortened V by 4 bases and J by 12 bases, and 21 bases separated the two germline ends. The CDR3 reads CASSSPQGAKNELFF. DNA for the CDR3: TGTGCCAGCAGTTCCCCACAGGGAGCGAAAAACGAACTGTTTTTT.

The CDR3 is CASNLGQVNTEAFF. The CDR3, as DNA: TGTGCCAGTAACCTAGGACAGGTTAACACTGAAGCTTTCTTT. The chain recombines TRBV19 with TRBJ1-1; 7 nucleotides match TRBD1. V gave up 7 bases and J gave up 2 bases; unmatched junction bases: 7. The CDR3 is made up of 14 amino acids. The germline CDR1 and CDR2 sequences are LNHDA and SQIVND (reference sequence).

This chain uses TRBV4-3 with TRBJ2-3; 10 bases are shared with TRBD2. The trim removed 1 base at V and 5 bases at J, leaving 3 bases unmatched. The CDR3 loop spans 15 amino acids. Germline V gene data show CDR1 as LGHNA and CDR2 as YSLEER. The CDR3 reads CASSQAGLAIDTQYF. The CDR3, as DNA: TGCGCCAGCAGCCAAGCGGGACTAGCGATAGATACGCAGTATTTT.

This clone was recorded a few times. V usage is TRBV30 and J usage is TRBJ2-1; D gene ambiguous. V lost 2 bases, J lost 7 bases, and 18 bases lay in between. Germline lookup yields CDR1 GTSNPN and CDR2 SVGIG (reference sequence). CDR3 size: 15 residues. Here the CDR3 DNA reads TGTGCCTGGAGTCCCGGAAGGTACACACTTAATGAGCAGTTCTTC. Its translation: CAWSPGRYTLNEQFF.

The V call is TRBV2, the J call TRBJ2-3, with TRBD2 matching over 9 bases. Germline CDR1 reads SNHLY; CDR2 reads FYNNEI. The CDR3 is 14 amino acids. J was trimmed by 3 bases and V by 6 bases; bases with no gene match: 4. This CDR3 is CASRNSGSTDTQYF. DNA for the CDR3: TGTGCCAGCAGAAATAGCGGGAGTACAGATACGCAGTATTTT. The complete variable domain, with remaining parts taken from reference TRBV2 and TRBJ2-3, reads EPEVTQTPSHQVTQMGQEVILRCVPISNHLYFYWYRQILGQKVEFLVSFYNNEISEKSEIFDDQFSVERPDGSNFTLKIRSTKLEDSAMYFCASRNSGSTDTQYFGPGTRLTVL.

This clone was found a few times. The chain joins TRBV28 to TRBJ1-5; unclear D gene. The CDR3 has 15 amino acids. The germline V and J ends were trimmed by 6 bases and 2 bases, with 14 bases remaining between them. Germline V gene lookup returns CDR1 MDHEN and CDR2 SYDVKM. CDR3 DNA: TGTGCCAGCAGCAGATCGACACGACGCAATCAGCCCCAGCATTTT. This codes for CASSRSTRRNQPQHF.

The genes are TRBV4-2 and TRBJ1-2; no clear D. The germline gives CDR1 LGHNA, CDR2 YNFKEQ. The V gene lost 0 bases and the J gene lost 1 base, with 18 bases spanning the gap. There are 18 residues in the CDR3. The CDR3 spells CASSQEGTSRRVNYGYTF. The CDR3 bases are TGTGCCAGCAGCCAAGAAGGCACCTCGAGGAGGGTTAACTATGGCTACACCTTC.

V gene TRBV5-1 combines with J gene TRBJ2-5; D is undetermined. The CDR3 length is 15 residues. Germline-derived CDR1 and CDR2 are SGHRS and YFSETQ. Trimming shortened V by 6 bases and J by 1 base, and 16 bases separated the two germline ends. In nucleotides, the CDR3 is TGCGCCAGCAACAACGGTCAGGCAGCCCAAGAGACCCAGTACTTC. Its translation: CASNNGQAAQETQYF.

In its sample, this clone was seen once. The CDR3 DNA sequence: TGTGCCAGCAGTTGGTGGGGGGGGGCACAGGAAAAACTGTTTTTT. This gives the protein CASSWWGGAQEKLFF. The chain employs TRBV27 and TRBJ1-4; a weak D match, TRBD1 (6 bases). Germline assignment: CDR1 MNHEY and CDR2 SMNVEV (reference sequence). This CDR3 has 15 amino acids. V shed 4 bases and J shed 8 bases, with 17 bases lying between them.

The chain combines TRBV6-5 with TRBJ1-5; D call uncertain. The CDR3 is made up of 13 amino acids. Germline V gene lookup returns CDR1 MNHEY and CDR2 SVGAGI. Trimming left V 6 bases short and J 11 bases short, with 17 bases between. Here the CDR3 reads CASRRTNSEAQHF. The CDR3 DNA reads TGTGCCAGCAGGCGTACCAATAGCGAGGCCCAGCATTTT.

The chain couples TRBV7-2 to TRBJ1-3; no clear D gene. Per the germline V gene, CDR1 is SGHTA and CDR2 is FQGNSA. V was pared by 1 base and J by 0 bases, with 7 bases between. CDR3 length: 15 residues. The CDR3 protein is CASSLDLLSGNTIYF. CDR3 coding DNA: TGTGCCAGCAGCTTAGACCTCCTCTCTGGAAACACCATATATTTT. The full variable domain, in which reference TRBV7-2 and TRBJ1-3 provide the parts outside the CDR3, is GAGVSQSPSNKVTEKGKDVELRCDPISGHTALYWYRQSLGQGLEFLIYFQGNSAPDKSGLPSDRFSAERTGGSVSTLTIQRTQQEDSAVYLCASSLDLLSGNTIYFGEGSWLTVV.

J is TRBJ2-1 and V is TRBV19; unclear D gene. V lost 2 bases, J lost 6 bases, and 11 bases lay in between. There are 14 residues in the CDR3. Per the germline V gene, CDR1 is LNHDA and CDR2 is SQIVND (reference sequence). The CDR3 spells CASSIKRTSNEQFF. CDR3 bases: TGTGCCAGTAGTATAAAGAGAACGTCCAATGAGCAGTTCTTC. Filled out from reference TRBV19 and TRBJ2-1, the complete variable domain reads DGGITQSPKYLFRKEGQNVTLSCEQNLNHDAMYWYRQDPGQGLRLIYYSQIVNDFQKGDIAEGYSVSREKKESFPLTVTSAQKNPTAFYLCASSIKRTSNEQFFGPGTRLTVL.

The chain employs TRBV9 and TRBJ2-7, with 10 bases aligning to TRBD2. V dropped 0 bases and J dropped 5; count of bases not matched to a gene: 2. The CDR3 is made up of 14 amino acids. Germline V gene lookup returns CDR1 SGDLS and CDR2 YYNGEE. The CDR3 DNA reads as TGTGCCAGCAGCGTAGCTACTAGCGGGAACGAGCAGTACTTC. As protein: CASSVATSGNEQYF.

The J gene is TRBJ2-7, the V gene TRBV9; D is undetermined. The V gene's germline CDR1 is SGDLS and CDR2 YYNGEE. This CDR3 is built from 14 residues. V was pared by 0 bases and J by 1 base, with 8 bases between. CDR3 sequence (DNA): TGTGCCAGCAGCGTAGGAGGCAGTTCCTACGAGCAGTACTTC. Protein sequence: CASSVGGSSYEQYF.

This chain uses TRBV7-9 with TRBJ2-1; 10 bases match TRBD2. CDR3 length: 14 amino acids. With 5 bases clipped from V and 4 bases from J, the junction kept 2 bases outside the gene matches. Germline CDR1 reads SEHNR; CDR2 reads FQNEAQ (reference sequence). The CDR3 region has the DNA TGTGCCAGCAGCCAACTAGCGGGGTACAATGAGCAGTTCTTC. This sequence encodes CASSQLAGYNEQFF.

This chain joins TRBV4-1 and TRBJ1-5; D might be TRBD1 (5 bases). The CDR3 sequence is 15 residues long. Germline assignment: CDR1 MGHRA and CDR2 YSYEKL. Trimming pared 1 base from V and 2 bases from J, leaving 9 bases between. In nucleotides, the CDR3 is TGCGCCAGCAGCCAAGGCCGGGGCGGCAATCAGCCCCAGCATTTT. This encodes CASSQGRGGNQPQHF.

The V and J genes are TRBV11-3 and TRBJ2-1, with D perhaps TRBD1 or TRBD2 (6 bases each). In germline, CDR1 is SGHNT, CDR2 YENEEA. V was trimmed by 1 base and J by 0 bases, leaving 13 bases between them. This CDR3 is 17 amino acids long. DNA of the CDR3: TGTGCCAGCAGCTTAGGGGGGGCTAGCGCCTCCTACAATGAGCAGTTCTTC. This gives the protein CASSLGGASASYNEQFF.

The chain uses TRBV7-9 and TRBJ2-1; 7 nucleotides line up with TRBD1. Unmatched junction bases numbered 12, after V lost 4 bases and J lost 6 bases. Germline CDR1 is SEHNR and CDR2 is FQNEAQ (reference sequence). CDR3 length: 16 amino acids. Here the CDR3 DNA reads TGTGCCAGCAGCTCGCACAGGGGTAGTCGGGTCAATGAGCAGTTCTTC. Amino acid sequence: CASSSHRGSRVNEQFF.

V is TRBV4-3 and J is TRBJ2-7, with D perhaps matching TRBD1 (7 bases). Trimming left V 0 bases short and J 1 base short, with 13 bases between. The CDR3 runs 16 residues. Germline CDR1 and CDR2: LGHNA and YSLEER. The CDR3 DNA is TGCGCCAGCAGCCAAGAGGAGGGGGCAGGGTCCTACGAGCAGTACTTC. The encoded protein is CASSQEEGAGSYEQYF.

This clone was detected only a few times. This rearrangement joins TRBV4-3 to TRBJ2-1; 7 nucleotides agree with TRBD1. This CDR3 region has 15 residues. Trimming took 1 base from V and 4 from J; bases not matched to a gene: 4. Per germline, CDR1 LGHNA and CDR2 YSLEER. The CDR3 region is CASSQAGQPYNEQFF. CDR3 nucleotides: TGCGCCAGCAGCCAAGCGGGACAGCCTTACAATGAGCAGTTCTTC.

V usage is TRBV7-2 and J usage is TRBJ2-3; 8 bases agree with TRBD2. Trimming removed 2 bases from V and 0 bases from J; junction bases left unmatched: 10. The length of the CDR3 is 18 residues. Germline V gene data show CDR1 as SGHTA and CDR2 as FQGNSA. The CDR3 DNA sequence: TGTGCCAGCAGCTTAACAGGACTAGCCAGATCTAGCACAGATACGCAGTATTTT. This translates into CASSLTGLARSSTDTQYF. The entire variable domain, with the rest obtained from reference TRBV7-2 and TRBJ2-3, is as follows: GAGVSQSPSNKVTEKGKDVELRCDPISGHTALYWYRQSLGQGLEFLIYFQGNSAPDKSGLPSDRFSAERTGGSVSTLTIQRTQQEDSAVYLCASSLTGLARSSTDTQYFGPGTRLTVL.

The CDR3 bases are TGTGCCAGCAGCTTAGCGTCAGGGGGCTCTGGAAACACCATATATTTT. This translates into CASSLASGGSGNTIYF. The chain joins TRBV7-2 to TRBJ1-3; 7 bases agree with TRBD1. Per the germline V gene, CDR1 is SGHTA and CDR2 is FQGNSA. J lost 0 bases, V lost 0 bases, and 2 bases had no gene match. The CDR3 is 16 residues long.

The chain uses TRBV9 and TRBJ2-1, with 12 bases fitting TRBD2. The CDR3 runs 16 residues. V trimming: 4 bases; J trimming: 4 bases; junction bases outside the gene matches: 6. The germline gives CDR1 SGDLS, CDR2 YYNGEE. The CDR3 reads CASSLTGLAGYNEQFF. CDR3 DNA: TGTGCCAGCAGCTTGACAGGACTAGCGGGGTACAATGAGCAGTTCTTC.